Below, one T cell receptor beta chain is given with its context. Per the germline V gene, CDR1 is MNHEY and CDR2 is SVGAGI. Between the trimmed V and J ends, which lost 6 bases and 5 bases, there was a span of 11 bases. The CDR3 has 13 residues. The data were obtained in a study of T cell responses to AZD1222 COVID-19 vaccine. The data were produced by immunoSEQ multiplex PCR, yet TCRdb's version contains in-frame clones alone and is incomplete. The sample contains approximately 150,000 clones, about 90% of which appear only once. This sequence originates from an adult in good health. The V gene is TRBV6-5, the J gene TRBJ1-5, with D possibly being TRBD1 (5 bases). The sequencing here drew on peripheral blood, taken on day 0 of MenACWY control vaccination. CDR3 amino acids: CASSRRGDQPQHF. The CDR3 DNA follows: TGTGCCAGCAGCCGACGAGGGGATCAGCCCCAGCATTTT.